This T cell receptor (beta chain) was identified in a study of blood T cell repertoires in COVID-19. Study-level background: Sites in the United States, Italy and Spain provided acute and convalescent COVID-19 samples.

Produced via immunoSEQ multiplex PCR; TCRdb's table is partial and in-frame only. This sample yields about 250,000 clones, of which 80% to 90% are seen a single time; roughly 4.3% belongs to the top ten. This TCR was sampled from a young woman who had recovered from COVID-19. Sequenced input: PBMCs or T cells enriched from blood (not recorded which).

The CDR3 reads CASTQFGFVAEAFF. The CDR3 DNA reads TGTGCCAGCACCCAATTCGGGTTTGTCGCTGAAGCTTTCTTT. The chain carries TRBV7-2 and TRBJ1-1; D unclear. Trimming stripped 7 bases from V and 6 bases from J, with 18 bases between. The CDR3 sequence is 14 residues long. In germline, CDR1 is SGHTA, CDR2 FQGNSA.